The 5 T cell receptor beta chains below were found in one sample sequenced in a study of chronic HIV infection and antiretroviral therapy. In TCRdb, the 5' RACE reads were re-called with MiXCR into one record per CDR3 protein. The repertoire holds about 31,000 distinct CDR3 sequences, with about 9.6% as singletons. The sequencing input was peripheral blood. Every receptor here comes from an adult who had HIV and had not received antiretroviral therapy, or was an uninfected healthy control (not recorded which).

The chain employs TRBV12-3 or TRBV12-4 and TRBJ2-1; D not certain. CDR3 length: 12 amino acids. V lost 5 bases and J lost 7, with 9 bases in between. The CDR3 is CASSPNWNEQFF. In DNA, the CDR3 is TGTGCCAGCAGTCCAAACTGGAATGAGCAGTTCTTC.

The chain joins TRBV27 to TRBJ2-7, with D possibly TRBD1 on 6 matching bases. The CDR3 sequence is 13 residues long. CDR1 and CDR2 (germline): MNHEY, SMNVEV (reference sequence). The V and J ends lost 6 bases and 4 bases respectively, with 13 bases between them. The chain's CDR3 is CASRIQGGYEQYF. The CDR3 bases are TGTGCCAGCAGAATACAGGGTGGGTACGAGCAGTACTTC.

This clonotype came up many times. This chain links TRBV12-3 or TRBV12-4 with TRBJ1-2; maybe TRBD1 (6 bases). This CDR3 is built from 18 residues. V dropped 6 bases and J dropped 0 bases, with 23 bases sitting between them. The CDR3 here is CASSLSGQIVTSNYGYTF. Here the CDR3 DNA reads TGTGCCAGCAGCTTAAGTGGACAGATAGTCACTTCTAACTATGGCTACACCTTC.

Concerning this clonotype itself: A junction end diverges from the germline sequence, so it may reflect a read error. This chain joins TRBV12-3 or TRBV12-4 and TRBJ2-5, with D possibly being TRBD1 or TRBD2 (6 bases each). There are 14 residues in the CDR3. CDR3 nucleotides: TGTGTCAGCAGTTTTCGATCCCGGAAGGGGGGCCAGTACTTC. This codes for CVSSFRSRKGGQYF.

This clonotype was recorded many times. The rearrangement links TRBV24-1 to TRBJ2-1, with a possible D match to TRBD2 (5 bases). The ends were cut back, 7 bases at V and 9 bases at J, with 12 bases in the middle. The CDR3 contains 12 residues. Germline V gene data show CDR1 as KGHDR and CDR2 as SFDVKD. DNA of the CDR3: TGTGCCACCAGCGGGTCCCGGGGTGAGCAGTTCTTC. Translating it yields CATSGSRGEQFF.